Listed below are T cell receptor beta chains from one sample, sequenced in a study of OX40 agonist ivuxolimab in advanced cancers. Assay used: immunoSEQ multiplex PCR; TCRdb lists only in-frame clones, some missing. The data show some 130,000 clones, more than 85% seen once. The source material was CD4+ or CD8+ T cells sorted from blood, sampled in a trial of the OX40 agonist ivuxolimab. Receptors originate from an adult with an advanced solid tumor such as melanoma, head and neck, liver or kidney cancer. Both conserved end residues are part of each CDR3. The D gene is left open where the match is weak. Only part of the rows carry a size: once, few, many, or a class if the clone is expanded.

CDR3 length,J gene,clone size,D gene,V gene,CDR3 protein,CDR3 DNA
13,TRBJ2-5,-,-,TRBV4-1,CASSPGIQETQYF,TGCGCCAGCAGCCCAGGGATACAAGAGACCCAGTACTTC
15,TRBJ1-2,-,-,TRBV7-2,CASSLVGQLGYGYTF,TGTGCCAGCAGCTTAGTCGGACAGCTCGGGTATGGCTACACCTTC
10,TRBJ2-7,-,-,TRBV7-8,CASSNYEQYF,TGTGCCAGCAGCAACTACGAGCAGTACTTC
15,TRBJ2-1,-,-,TRBV9,CASSVTPTQGREQFF,TGTGCCAGCAGCGTAACCCCCACGCAGGGTCGTGAGCAGTTCTTC
14,TRBJ2-2,-,-,TRBV19,CASSIEGSGGELFF,TGTGCCAGTAGTATTGAGGGGTCGGGCGGGGAGCTGTTTTTT
14,TRBJ1-1,-,-,TRBV29-1,CSVEKVGGNTEAFF,TGCAGCGTTGAAAAAGTTGGTGGGAACACTGAAGCTTTCTTT
13,TRBJ1-2,-,-,TRBV29-1,CSVERGGGYGYTF,TGCAGCGTTGAACGGGGGGGAGGTTATGGCTACACCTTC
15,TRBJ2-5,-,TRBD1,TRBV28,CASRDLDRAKETQYF,TGTGCCAGCAGAGACTTGGACAGGGCTAAAGAGACCCAGTACTTC
20,TRBJ2-6,-,TRBD1,TRBV9,CASSVVSGQGLHSGANVLTF,TGTGCCAGCAGCGTAGTTTCGGGACAGGGTTTACACTCTGGGGCCAACGTCCTGACTTTC
16,TRBJ2-1,-,-,TRBV14,CASSRLFRDPYNEQFF,TGTGCCAGCAGCCGCCTCTTTAGGGACCCGTACAATGAGCAGTTCTTC
14,TRBJ2-1,-,TRBD1,TRBV6-6,CASSFGTAYNEQFF,TGTGCCAGCAGCTTTGGGACAGCCTACAATGAGCAGTTCTTC
15,TRBJ2-4,-,-,TRBV28,CASSFLDGAKNIQYF,TGTGCCAGCAGTTTTTTGGACGGCGCCAAAAACATTCAGTACTTC
14,TRBJ1-1,once,-,TRBV27,CASSLSRGNTEAFF,TGTGCCAGCAGTTTATCTCGGGGAAACACTGAAGCTTTCTTT
13,TRBJ1-4,-,-,TRBV12-5,CASGSAGIEKLFF,TGTGCTAGTGGTTCCGCAGGGATTGAAAAACTGTTTTTT
14,TRBJ2-7,-,TRBD1,TRBV6-1,CASSEPGQGHEQYF,TGTGCCAGCAGCGAACCGGGACAGGGCCACGAGCAGTACTTC
13,TRBJ2-1,-,-,TRBV5-1,CASSLDGPNEQFF,TGCGCCAGCAGCTTGGATGGCCCGAATGAGCAGTTCTTC
15,TRBJ1-4,-,-,TRBV5-1,CASRLGTATNEKLFF,TGCGCCAGCAGACTGGGTACCGCAACTAATGAAAAACTGTTTTTT
14,TRBJ1-1,few,-,TRBV9,CASSALRQATEAFF,TGTGCCAGCAGCGCCCTCCGACAGGCCACTGAAGCTTTCTTT
20,TRBJ2-1,-,TRBD1,TRBV4-1,CASSQEGQPRFSSSYNEQFF,TGCGCCAGCAGCCAAGAGGGACAGCCCCGCTTTTCGAGCTCCTACAATGAGCAGTTCTTC
15,TRBJ1-2,-,-,TRBV6-5,CASSYSRQPSGGYTF,TGTGCCAGCAGTTACTCGCGTCAGCCTTCTGGAGGCTACACCTTC
14,TRBJ1-2,-,TRBD1,TRBV4-2,CASSSYRGDYGYTF,TGTGCCAGCAGTTCATACAGGGGTGACTATGGCTACACCTTC
13,TRBJ1-1,-,-,TRBV10-3,CAISSRENTEAFF,TGTGCCATCAGCTCACGGGAGAACACTGAAGCTTTCTTT
14,TRBJ1-1,-,-,TRBV12-5,CASANRGRGTEAFF,TGTGCTAGTGCCAATCGGGGGAGAGGCACTGAAGCTTTCTTT
13,TRBJ2-3,-,-,TRBV30,CAWSTDSGTPQYF,TGTGCCTGGAGTACCGACTCCGGGACACCGCAGTATTTT
14,TRBJ1-2,-,TRBD1,TRBV27,CASSLRQDRGGYTF,TGTGCCAGCAGCCTCCGACAGGACAGGGGAGGCTACACCTTC
16,TRBJ1-1,-,-,TRBV14,CASSQTRTGFNTEAFF,TGTGCCAGCAGCCAAACACGAACGGGATTTAACACTGAAGCTTTCTTT
16,TRBJ1-3,-,-,TRBV5-1,CASSLGAASSGNTIYF,TGCGCCAGCAGCTTGGGAGCGGCTAGCTCTGGAAACACCATATATTTT
16,TRBJ1-2,-,TRBD1,TRBV6-1,CASSEIRGQGSRGYTF,TGTGCCAGCAGTGAAATAAGGGGACAGGGATCACGGGGCTACACCTTC
14,TRBJ2-2,-,-,TRBV28,CASSSLGTIGKLFF,TGTGCCAGCAGCTCCCTGGGGACAATCGGAAAGCTGTTTTTT
14,TRBJ2-1,-,-,TRBV29-1,CSVDPLLGSNEQFF,TGCAGCGTTGACCCACTCCTAGGCAGCAATGAGCAGTTCTTC
11,TRBJ1-2,-,-,TRBV6-6,CASSQGYGYTF,TGTGCCAGCAGCCAGGGTTATGGCTACACCTTC
14,TRBJ1-2,-,TRBD1,TRBV29-1,CSVEDRRQGAGYTF,TGCAGCGTTGAAGATCGGAGACAGGGGGCAGGCTACACCTTC
16,TRBJ1-6,-,TRBD1,TRBV2,CASSAGQFRYNSPLHF,TGTGCCAGCAGTGCGGGACAGTTTAGATATAATTCACCCCTCCACTTT
11,TRBJ1-1,-,-,TRBV20-1,CSAPGNTEAFF,TGCAGTGCTCCTGGGAACACTGAAGCTTTCTTT
14,TRBJ1-1,-,-,TRBV6-6,CASSYGAANTEAFF,TGTGCCAGCAGTTATGGGGCAGCGAACACTGAAGCTTTCTTT
16,TRBJ2-1,-,-,TRBV9,CASIPTNRDTYNEQFF,TGTGCCAGCATCCCCACTAACCGGGACACCTACAATGAGCAGTTCTTC
15,TRBJ2-5,-,TRBD2,TRBV11-3,CASSSTSDHQETQYF,TGTGCCAGCAGCTCGACTAGCGACCACCAAGAGACCCAGTACTTC
17,TRBJ2-3,-,-,TRBV9,CASSVVGLRKTTDTQYF,TGTGCCAGCAGCGTAGTCGGACTTCGCAAAACCACAGATACGCAGTATTTT
15,TRBJ2-7,-,TRBD2,TRBV28,CASTLGTSGSHEQYF,TGTGCCAGCACATTAGGGACTAGCGGGAGCCACGAGCAGTACTTC
17,TRBJ2-6,once,TRBD1,TRBV19,CASSKGQGATGANVLTF,TGTGCCAGTAGTAAGGGACAGGGGGCGACTGGGGCCAACGTCCTGACTTTC
14,TRBJ1-4,-,-,TRBV5-4,CASSRAGTNEKLFF,TGTGCCAGCAGCAGAGCAGGAACTAATGAAAAACTGTTTTTT
13,TRBJ2-2,-,-,TRBV18,CASSPRISGELFF,TGTGCCAGCTCACCACGGATTTCCGGGGAGCTGTTTTTT
15,TRBJ1-2,-,-,TRBV19,CASSPPGNRNDGYTF,TGTGCCAGTAGCCCCCCCGGGAACAGGAACGATGGCTACACCTTC
14,TRBJ1-3,-,-,TRBV7-2,CASSPGGSGNTIYF,TGTGCCAGCAGCCCCGGTGGCTCTGGAAACACCATATATTTT
16,TRBJ2-7,-,TRBD2,TRBV5-1,CASSAGTSGRGIEQYF,TGCGCCAGCAGCGCGGGGACTAGCGGGAGAGGTATCGAGCAGTACTTC
15,TRBJ1-2,-,-,TRBV5-1,CASSLALSLGYGYTF,TGCGCCAGCAGCTTGGCCCTTAGTCTGGGCTATGGCTACACCTTC
19,TRBJ2-2,-,TRBD2,TRBV7-2,CASSAKTSGRRGYTGELFF,TGTGCCAGCAGCGCCAAGACTAGCGGGAGGCGGGGCTACACCGGGGAGCTGTTTTTT
14,TRBJ1-4,-,-,TRBV5-6,CASSPISGGEKLFF,TGTGCCAGCAGCCCCATCAGTGGGGGTGAAAAACTGTTTTTT
13,TRBJ1-5,-,-,TRBV4-1,CASSPVILQPQHF,TGCGCCAGCAGCCCCGTGATACTTCAGCCCCAGCATTTT
15,TRBJ2-7,-,-,TRBV7-2,CASSPGAASSYEQYF,TGTGCCAGCAGCCCAGGGGCGGCGAGCTCCTACGAGCAGTACTTC
14,TRBJ2-7,-,TRBD2,TRBV7-9,CASTRTSGLYEQYF,TGTGCCAGCACCCGGACTAGCGGCCTCTACGAGCAGTACTTC
15,TRBJ1-4,few,-,TRBV27,CASSLGVLHNEKLFF,TGTGCCAGCAGTTTGGGAGTTCTGCACAATGAAAAACTGTTTTTT
14,TRBJ2-3,-,TRBD1,TRBV5-1,CASSPGQGTDTQYF,TGCGCCAGCAGCCCGGGACAGGGTACAGATACGCAGTATTTT
16,TRBJ1-2,-,-,TRBV6-1,CASSESTGFADYGYTF,TGTGCCAGCAGTGAATCTACAGGGTTTGCCGACTATGGCTACACCTTC
15,TRBJ2-7,-,TRBD1,TRBV23-1,CASSQSRDRAYEQYF,TGCGCCAGCAGTCAATCGAGGGACAGGGCTTACGAGCAGTACTTC
13,TRBJ2-5,-,-,TRBV7-6,CASSFGSQETQYF,TGTGCCAGCAGCTTTGGAAGCCAAGAGACCCAGTACTTC
17,TRBJ1-5,-,-,TRBV27,CASSLVGGTYSNQPQHF,TGTGCCAGCAGTTTGGTGGGGGGGACTTATAGCAATCAGCCCCAGCATTTT
11,TRBJ2-7,-,-,TRBV6-5,CASSTMYEQYF,TGTGCCAGCAGTACCATGTACGAGCAGTACTTC
15,TRBJ1-4,-,TRBD1,TRBV11-2,CASSRIGQGGEKLFF,TGTGCCAGCAGCCGCATAGGACAGGGAGGGGAAAAACTGTTTTTT
15,TRBJ1-1,-,TRBD1,TRBV4-1,CASSQEAQGNREAFF,TGCGCCAGCAGCCAAGAGGCACAGGGGAATCGTGAAGCTTTCTTT